This T cell receptor (beta chain) appears in the sequencing data of a study of memory CD4+ T cells and cytomegalovirus serostatus. CDR3 length: 13 amino acids. V shed 2 bases and J shed 5 bases, with 11 bases lying between them. CDR1 and CDR2 (germline): SGHNT, YYREEE (reference sequence). The protocol was immunoSEQ multiplex PCR, while the TCRdb copy is restricted to in-frame clones and leaves out a portion. The profile shows roughly 48,000 clones, about 80% of them singletons. The sort gate was single viable CD3+CD4+CD8-CD45RO+ cells for memory CD4+ T cells. V and J are TRBV5-4 and TRBJ2-7, with D possibly matching TRBD1 (5 bases). The sample comprised memory CD4+ T cells from blood. The TCR sequence derives from an adult in good health and CMV-seropositive. The CDR3 DNA follows: TGTGCCAGCAGCTTCACAGGCGTCAACGAGCAGTACTTC. This translates into CASSFTGVNEQYF.